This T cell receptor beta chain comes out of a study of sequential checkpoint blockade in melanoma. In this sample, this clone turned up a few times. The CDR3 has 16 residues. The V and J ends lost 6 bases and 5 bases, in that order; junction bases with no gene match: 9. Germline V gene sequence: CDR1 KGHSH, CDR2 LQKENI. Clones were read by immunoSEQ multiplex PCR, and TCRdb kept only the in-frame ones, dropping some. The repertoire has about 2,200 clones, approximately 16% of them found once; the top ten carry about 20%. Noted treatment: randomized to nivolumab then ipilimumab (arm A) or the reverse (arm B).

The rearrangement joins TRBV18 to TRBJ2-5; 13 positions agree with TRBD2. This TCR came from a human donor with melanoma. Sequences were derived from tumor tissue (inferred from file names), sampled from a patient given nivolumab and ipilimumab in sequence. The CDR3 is CASSPSGTSGAETQYF. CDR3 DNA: TGTGCCAGCTCCCCGTCCGGGACTAGCGGGGCGGAGACCCAGTACTTC.